This TCR beta chain was sequenced for a study of blood T cell repertoires in COVID-19. The wider study: From the United States, Italy and Spain came samples of acute and convalescent COVID-19. In each case, the material was cDNA or gDNA derived from T cells, B-cell-depleted T cells, or PBMCs.

In the source study's methods: For nucleated cells, counts were estimated from reference gene primer amplification. Clones were sequenced by immunoSEQ multiplex PCR, and TCRdb holds only the in-frame ones, with some missing. Clone size and the V and J calls come from that table; the DNA yielded D and trimming. The profile shows a few hundred thousand clones, around four fifths of them singletons. The source is a man aged 55 to 70 with acute or convalescent COVID-19. The specimen sequenced was peripheral blood.

This CDR3 reads CASSLGISGHQGGQPQHF. The CDR3 DNA is TGTGCCAGCAGTCTTGGAATAAGTGGTCACCAGGGAGGTCAGCCCCAGCATTTT. This chain links TRBV2 with TRBJ1-5, with D possibly being TRBD1 (5 bases). Germline assignment: CDR1 SNHLY and CDR2 FYNNEI. The CDR3 totals 18 residues. Trimming stripped 5 bases from V and 6 bases from J, with 26 bases between.